This TCR beta chain originates from a study of spatial heterogeneity in lung cancer. Across the study: In the raw reads, each unique TCR and UMI combination was present more than ten times on average.

Individual TCR cDNA molecules each bore their own unique molecular identifier. TCRdb recomputed calls from the 5' RACE reads with MiXCR, one row per CDR3 protein. The table records tens of thousands of distinct CDR3 sequences, roughly an eighth of them present only once. The time point here: sample taken at primary tumor resection. Unsorted whole RNA of tumor, nontumor lung or frozen PBMC was sequenced. Donors were about 70 untreated early-stage non-small cell lung cancer patients. Study-wide results and limits: In blood, ubiquitous expanded tumor TCRs appeared more at resection than follow-up.

CDR3 length: 16 residues. Germline CDR1 and CDR2: KGHSH and LQKENI. The V and J ends lost 0 bases and 2 bases respectively, with 11 bases between them. Note on this clonotype: Its target is not known.

This sequence originates from a male donor with early-stage non-small cell lung cancer. J is TRBJ1-3 and V is TRBV18; a weak D match, TRBD1 (6 bases). The starting material was PBMCs, obtained at surgery. The CDR3 DNA follows: TGTGCCAGCTCACCACCTGGTGGGGGCCCTGGAAACACCATATATTTT. Its protein product is CASSPPGGGPGNTIYF. Using reference TRBV18 and TRBJ1-3 for the parts outside the CDR3, the full variable domain is NAGVMQNPRHLVRRRGQEARLRCSPMKGHSHVYWYRQLPEEGLKFMVYLQKENIIDESGMPKERFSAEFPKEGPSILRIQQVVRGDSAAYFCASSPPGGGPGNTIYFGEGSWLTVV.